This T cell receptor beta chain was sequenced during a study of shared clonotypes between healthy human individuals. At the level of the study: Three plates were used per donor for CD4 naive, three for CD4 memory, two for CD8 naive and one for CD8 memory. Study findings and constraints: A reduction in generation probabilities was seen for non-shared clonotypes relative to those shared by all four donors. The naive CD4 repertoires of a handful of donors were compared, and approximately 5.3% of clonotypes were shared.

TCRdb keeps only in-frame clones here, not all; method: immunoSEQ multiplex PCR. The data show about 1.5 million clones, approximately 98% seen once. Of note for this clone: Its antigen is undetermined.

CDR1 and CDR2 from the germline V gene are SGHTA and FQGNSA. The CDR3 spans 15 residues. Deletions cut 5 bases from V and 4 bases from J, with 15 bases between. Participating donors were healthy, HIV-negative adults free of recent acute infections or vaccinations. The TCR sequence derives from a man aged 30 to 39 in good health. The sequenced material came from naive CD4+ T cells sorted from blood. Subset specified: CD45RA+ positively selected. The chain links TRBV7-2 to TRBJ2-1; D might be TRBD2 (6 bases). In DNA, the CDR3 is TGTGCCAGCAGCAAGGAGGCGGGACCGTACAATGAGCAGTTCTTC. Translated, it gives CASSKEAGPYNEQFF.